This T cell receptor (beta chain) is from a study of memory CD4+ T cells and cytomegalovirus serostatus. Single viable CD3+CD4+CD8-CD45RO+ cells were sorted as the memory CD4+ T cells. General study findings and limits: Of around 160 reported CMV TCRbeta sequences, 67 were found in memory CD4+ repertoires. CMV serostatus prediction reached median AUC approximately 0.96, or 0.89 with US-trained model.

The CDR3 extends over 14 amino acids. Germline V gives CDR1 SGHDT, CDR2 YYEEEE. V was trimmed by 2 bases and J by 4 bases, leaving 12 bases between them. About this clone: Its antigen is not identified.

TCRdb's table, derived via immunoSEQ multiplex PCR, lists solely in-frame clones and lacks some. This table has roughly 60,000 clones, about 81% appearing once. The specimen sequenced was memory CD4+ T cells from blood. The TCR comes from an adult in good health and CMV-seronegative. The J gene is TRBJ1-1, the V gene TRBV5-6; D is possibly TRBD1 (6 bases). The CDR3 DNA sequence: TGTGCCAGCAGCTTTGGACAGAGGAGCACTGAAGCTTTCTTT. The encoded protein is CASSFGQRSTEAFF. The full variable domain, in which reference TRBV5-6 and TRBJ1-1 provide the parts outside the CDR3, is DAGVTQSPTHLIKTRGQQVTLRCSPKSGHDTVSWYQQALGQGPQFIFQYYEEEERQRGNFPDRFSGHQFPNYSSELNVNALLLGDSALYLCASSFGQRSTEAFFGQGTRLTVV.